This T cell receptor (beta chain) was retrieved from a study of early T cells in non-severe SARS-CoV-2 infection listed by TCRdb under 2021. Looking at the study overall: TCR sequencing used bulk RNA from unsorted whole blood, so alpha and beta chains could not be paired. The research as a whole found: VDJdb matching was skewed toward anti-spike CD8 responses and likely underestimated virus-specific expansions by missing private and CD4 specificities.

For this clonotype: This clone's antigen is unknown. No quality values exist for individual bases; no much larger clone is one base distant.

Measured from the cysteine to the phenylalanine, the CDR3 is 11 residues long. The retained sequence is limited to the CDR3, 33 bases, with the frame set at the first base. Trimming removed 4 bases from V and 2 bases from J, leaving 5 bases between the germline ends. The germline V gene gives CDR1 as SQVTM and CDR2 as ANQGSEA. Set within a cohort of healthcare workers in London, UK, this nested case-control study involved weekly PCR testing of nasopharyngeal swabs along with blood sampling. Healthcare workers were enrolled in the week of the UK lockdown, from 23 to 31 March 2020, and were followed every week for up to roughly 15 weeks. Libraries were built with 5' RACE. The sequencer was a NextSeq 500. Unique molecular identifiers were attached to individual cDNA molecules in the TCR library protocol so that sequencing error and PCR bias could be corrected. Both TCR alpha and beta chains were sequenced, and tight co-correlation was observed between alpha and beta sequence abundances in each sample. Regarding the original processing steps: V gene, J gene and CDR3 annotation of TCR sequences was performed with Decombinator V4. TCRs were defined as expanded if a significant change between any two time points was detected under a Poisson model with p below 0.0001. TCR abundances were normalised to the total number of TCRs sequenced per sample and were expressed as counts per million. TRAV1-2 paired with TRAJ12, TRAJ20 or TRAJ33 defined MAIT TCRs, while TRAV10 paired with TRAJ18 defined iNKT TCRs. VDJdb, accessed on 1 November 2021, was searched for TCRs annotated for CMV, EBV and SARS-CoV-2, and TCRs annotated for more than one antigen were excluded. Starting from the raw public reads, TCRdb applied fastp trimming at Q25, assembled clones with MiXCR and retained in-frame beta chains. Entries are consolidated by CDR3 protein sequence, retaining the most common genes and DNA. TCRdb's processing, not the authors', yielded these V and J calls. The sample records 87,000 or so distinct CDR3 sequences, 11% to 15% of which are singletons. The ten most abundant clones make up roughly 6% of the sample.

The receptor comes from an adult who was a healthcare worker with PCR-confirmed SARS-CoV-2 infection or an uninfected control (not recorded which). Rearrangement joined TRBV29-1 to TRBJ2-5, with an unclear D gene assignment. The specimen was whole blood. Here the CDR3 is given as CSVAFQETQYF. The nucleotide sequence reads TGCAGCGTTGCGTTTCAAGAGACCCAGTACTTC.